The following is a TCR beta chain sequence with its context. This sample is part of a study of blood T cell repertoires in COVID-19. Study in general: The analysed material was cDNA or gDNA that came from T cells, B-cell-depleted T cells, or PBMCs.

Assay: immunoSEQ multiplex PCR; the TCRdb copy retains only in-frame clones and omits some. The profile covers about 110,000 clones, with 70% to 90% appearing a single time and under 4% taken by the ten largest. The V and J ends lost 4 bases and 2 bases, in that order; junction bases with no gene match: 5. The CDR3 spans 15 residues. The germline gives CDR1 MNHNY, CDR2 SVGAGI (reference sequence). The TCR originated in a man aged 35-49 years with acute or convalescent COVID-19. What was sequenced was peripheral blood. The V call is TRBV6-6, the J call TRBJ1-5; 7 bases are shared with TRBD1. This CDR3 is CASSFDRAGNQPQHF. CDR3 coding DNA: TGTGCCAGCAGTTTCGACAGGGCAGGCAATCAGCCCCAGCATTTT.